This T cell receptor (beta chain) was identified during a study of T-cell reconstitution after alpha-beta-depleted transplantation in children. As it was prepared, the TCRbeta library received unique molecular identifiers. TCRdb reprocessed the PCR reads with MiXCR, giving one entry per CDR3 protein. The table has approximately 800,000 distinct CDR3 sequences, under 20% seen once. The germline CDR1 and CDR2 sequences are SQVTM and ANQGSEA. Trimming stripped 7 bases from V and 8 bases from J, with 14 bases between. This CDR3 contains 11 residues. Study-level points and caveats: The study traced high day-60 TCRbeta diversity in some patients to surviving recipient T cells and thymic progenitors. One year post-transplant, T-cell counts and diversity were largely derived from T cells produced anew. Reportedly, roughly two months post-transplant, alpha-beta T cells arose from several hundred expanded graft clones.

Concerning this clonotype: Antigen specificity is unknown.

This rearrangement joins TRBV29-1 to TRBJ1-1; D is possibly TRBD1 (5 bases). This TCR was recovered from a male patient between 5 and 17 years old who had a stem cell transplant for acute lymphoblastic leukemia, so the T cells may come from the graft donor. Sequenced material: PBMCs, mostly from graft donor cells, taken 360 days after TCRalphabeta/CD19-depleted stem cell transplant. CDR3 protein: CSGVNRLEAFF. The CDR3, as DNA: TGCAGCGGTGTTAACAGGTTAGAAGCTTTCTTT. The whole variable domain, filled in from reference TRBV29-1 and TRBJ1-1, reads SAVISQKPSRDICQRGTSLTIQCQVDSQVTMMFWYRQQPGQSLTLIATANQGSEATYESGFVIDKFPISRPNLTFSTLTVSNMSPEDSSIYLCSGVNRLEAFFGQGTRLTVV.